This is a list of T cell receptor beta chains from one sample in a study of OX40 agonist ivuxolimab in advanced cancers. Generated by immunoSEQ multiplex PCR, the TCRdb table keeps only in-frame clones and is missing some. The table records roughly 61,000 clones, 86% of them present only once. The sequences come from CD4+ or CD8+ T cells sorted from blood, collected in a trial of the OX40 agonist ivuxolimab. These receptors were obtained from an adult with an advanced solid tumor such as melanoma, head and neck, liver or kidney cancer. Both conserved end residues are part of each CDR3. Each record gives: clone size, D gene, V gene, J gene, CDR3 protein, CDR3 DNA. A D gene is named only where the DNA matches it firmly. Clone size is shown for a subset of rows, as once, few, many or a class of expanded clone.

.	TRBD1	TRBV6-6	TRBJ2-1	CASSYSPGQQEQFF	TGTGCCAGCAGTTACTCGCCGGGACAGCAGGAGCAGTTCTTC
once	TRBD2	TRBV5-1	TRBJ2-5	CASSLALAGRQETQYF	TGCGCCAGCAGCTTGGCACTAGCGGGACGACAAGAGACCCAGTACTTC
once	.	TRBV2	TRBJ1-3	CASRDPRGSGNTIYF	TGTGCCAGCAGGGACCCCAGGGGCTCTGGAAACACCATATATTTT
.	TRBD1	TRBV28	TRBJ2-1	CASRGWGTANNEQFF	TGTGCCAGCAGGGGATGGGGGACAGCTAACAATGAGCAGTTCTTC
.	TRBD2	TRBV14	TRBJ2-2	CASSSFAGATGELFF	TGTGCCAGCAGCTCCTTTGCGGGAGCCACCGGGGAGCTGTTTTTT
once	TRBD1	TRBV18	TRBJ1-5	CASSPTRTGQINSNQPQHF	TGTGCCAGCTCGCCCACTCGGACGGGACAGATAAATAGCAATCAGCCCCAGCATTTT
.	TRBD2	TRBV9	TRBJ2-1	CASTDPLGAGGYNEQFF	TGTGCCAGCACCGACCCGCTGGGAGCGGGAGGGTACAATGAGCAGTTCTTC
.	TRBD2	TRBV2	TRBJ2-5	CASSGGGGETQYF	TGTGCCAGCAGTGGGGGGGGTGGAGAGACCCAGTACTTC
few	.	TRBV9	TRBJ1-6	CASSVDATLEGSPLHF	TGTGCCAGCAGCGTAGATGCCACCCTGGAGGGGTCACCCCTCCACTTT
.	TRBD2	TRBV5-1	TRBJ2-7	CASSLGLSGSWPYEQYF	TGCGCCAGCAGCTTGGGCCTTAGCGGGAGTTGGCCCTACGAGCAGTACTTC
.	.	TRBV15	TRBJ2-3	CATSRDSRTGRTDTQYF	TGTGCCACCAGCAGAGATTCGCGAACAGGGCGAACAGATACGCAGTATTTT
.	.	TRBV29-1	TRBJ2-7	CSVETRDEQYF	TGCAGCGTTGAAACTCGGGACGAGCAGTACTTC
.	.	TRBV6-5	TRBJ2-2	CASTQGRNTGELFF	TGTGCCAGCACCCAAGGCAGGAACACCGGGGAGCTGTTTTTT
.	.	TRBV2	TRBJ2-7	CASSEEVRQYF	TGTGCCAGCAGTGAGGAGGTTCGGCAGTACTTC
.	.	TRBV11-2	TRBJ2-7	CASSLGQESYEQYF	TGTGCCAGCAGCTTAGGGCAGGAGTCCTACGAGCAGTACTTC
.	.	TRBV5-4	TRBJ2-7	CASSFDIRSHEQYF	TGTGCCAGCAGCTTTGACATAAGGAGCCACGAGCAGTACTTC
.	.	TRBV6-6	TRBJ2-7	CASRTPGQSYEQYF	TGTGCCAGCAGGACTCCGGGACAAAGCTACGAGCAGTACTTC
.	.	TRBV6-5	TRBJ2-7	CASSYAGKRPYEQYF	TGTGCCAGCAGTTATGCGGGGAAAAGGCCCTACGAGCAGTACTTC
.	TRBD1	TRBV18	TRBJ2-2	CASSRDRGPTGELFF	TGTGCCAGCTCGCGGGACAGGGGCCCCACCGGGGAGCTGTTTTTT
.	.	TRBV7-2	TRBJ2-7	CASGYEQYF	TGTGCCAGCGGGTACGAGCAGTACTTC
.	TRBD1	TRBV6-1	TRBJ1-4	CASSEMEQGVGEKLFF	TGTGCCAGCAGTGAAATGGAACAGGGGGTTGGTGAAAAACTGTTTTTT
.	TRBD1	TRBV5-6	TRBJ1-4	CASSFRGLGEKLFF	TGTGCCAGCAGCTTCAGGGGGCTGGGTGAAAAACTGTTTTTT
.	.	TRBV5-6	TRBJ1-4	CASSFVGRLNEKLFF	TGTGCCAGCAGCTTCGTAGGTCGACTTAATGAAAAACTGTTTTTT
.	.	TRBV15	TRBJ2-7	CATSRLDSYEQYF	TGTGCCACCAGCAGGCTGGATTCCTACGAGCAGTACTTC
few	TRBD1	TRBV29-1	TRBJ1-5	CSVVDRGGNQPQHF	TGCAGCGTTGTAGACAGGGGCGGCAATCAGCCCCAGCATTTT
.	.	TRBV7-6	TRBJ1-1	CASSTSWLGGWMNTEAFF	TGTGCCAGCAGCACGTCCTGGTTGGGGGGCTGGATGAACACTGAAGCTTTCTTT